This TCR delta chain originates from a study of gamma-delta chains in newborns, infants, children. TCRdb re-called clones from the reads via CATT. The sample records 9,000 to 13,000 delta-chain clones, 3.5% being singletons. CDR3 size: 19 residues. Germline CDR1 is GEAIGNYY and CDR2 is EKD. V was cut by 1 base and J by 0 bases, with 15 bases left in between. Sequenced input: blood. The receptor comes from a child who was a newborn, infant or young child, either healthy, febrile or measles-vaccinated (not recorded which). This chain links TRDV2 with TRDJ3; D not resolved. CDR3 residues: CACDTLLVTTSWDTRQMFF. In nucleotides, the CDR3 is TGTGCCTGTGACACTCTGCTGGTCACTACCTCCTGGGACACCCGACAGATGTTTTTC.